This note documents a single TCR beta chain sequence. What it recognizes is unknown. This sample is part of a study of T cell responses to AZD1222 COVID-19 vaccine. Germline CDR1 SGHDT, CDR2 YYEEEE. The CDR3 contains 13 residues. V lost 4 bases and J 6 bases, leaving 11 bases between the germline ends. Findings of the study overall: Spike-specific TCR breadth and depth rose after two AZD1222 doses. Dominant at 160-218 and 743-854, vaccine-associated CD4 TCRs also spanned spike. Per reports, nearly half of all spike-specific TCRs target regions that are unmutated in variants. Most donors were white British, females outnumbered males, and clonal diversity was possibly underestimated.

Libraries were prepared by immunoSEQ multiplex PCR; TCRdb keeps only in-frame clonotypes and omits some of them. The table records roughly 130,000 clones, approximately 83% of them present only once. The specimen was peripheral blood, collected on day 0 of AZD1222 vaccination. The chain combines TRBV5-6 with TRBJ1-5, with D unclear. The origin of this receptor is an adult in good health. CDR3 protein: CASSLGPGQPQHF. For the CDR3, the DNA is TGTGCCAGCAGCCTAGGACCGGGTCAGCCCCAGCATTTT.